Shown below are 8 T cell receptor beta chains from a single sample sequenced in a study of blood T cell repertoires in COVID-19. Libraries were prepared by immunoSEQ multiplex PCR; TCRdb keeps only in-frame clonotypes and omits some of them. The sample consists of 130,000 to 150,000 clones, approximately 90% of them appearing once. Sequenced sample: peripheral blood. Receptors originate from a woman in her forties with acute or convalescent COVID-19.

The chain joins TRBV5-4 to TRBJ2-2; possible D gene TRBD2, 5 bases. V gave up 0 bases and J gave up 3 bases, with 9 bases separating them. This CDR3 comprises 15 residues. From germline, CDR1 is SGHNT and CDR2 YYREEE (reference sequence). CDR3 sequence (DNA): TGTGCCAGCAGCTTGGGAGCGGTTTACACCGGGGAGCTGTTTTTT. Amino acid sequence: CASSLGAVYTGELFF.

Only one count was recorded for this clone. This chain joins TRBV27 and TRBJ1-5, with 7 bases lining up with TRBD1. With V trimmed by 5 bases and J by 2 bases, 9 bases remained unmatched. CDR3 length: 16 amino acids. CDR1 MNHEY and CDR2 SMNVEV come from the germline V gene (reference sequence). CDR3 sequence: CASSLAAGGGNQPQHF. The CDR3 DNA follows: TGTGCCAGCAGTCTTGCCGCAGGGGGTGGCAATCAGCCCCAGCATTTT.

This chain uses TRBV2 with TRBJ2-2, with D uncertain. Germline V gene lookup returns CDR1 SNHLY and CDR2 FYNNEI. The length of the CDR3 is 13 residues. The germline V and J ends were trimmed by 3 bases and 4 bases, with 6 bases remaining between them. The DNA of the CDR3 is TGTGCCAGCAGTGAGTCGGTCACCGGGGAGCTGTTTTTT. This codes for CASSESVTGELFF. Supplemented by reference TRBV2 and TRBJ2-2, the full variable domain reads EPEVTQTPSHQVTQMGQEVILRCVPISNHLYFYWYRQILGQKVEFLVSFYNNEISEKSEIFDDQFSVERPDGSNFTLKIRSTKLEDSAMYFCASSESVTGELFFGEGSRLTVL.

CDR3 bases: TGCGCCAGCAGCCAAGACGGGGTGAAGAGCTCTGGAAACACCATATATTTT. This translates into CASSQDGVKSSGNTIYF. V gene TRBV4-1 combines with J gene TRBJ1-3; D uncertain. Per the germline V gene, CDR1 is MGHRA and CDR2 is YSYEKL. The CDR3 is 17 residues long. V was clipped by 0 bases and J by 0 bases, with 12 bases between them.

The chain recombines TRBV3-1 (or the pseudogene TRBV3-2) with TRBJ2-1; 7 bases agree with TRBD2. The CDR3 has 16 residues. The V gene end was trimmed by 10 bases and the J gene end by 3 bases; junction bases not matched to a gene: 15. Germline assignment: CDR1 LGHDT and CDR2 YNNKEL (reference sequence). DNA of the CDR3: TGTGCCACCGAAGCCCGAGGCGGGAGTTTCTACAATGAGCAGTTCTTC. Protein product: CATEARGGSFYNEQFF.

V and J are TRBV18 and TRBJ2-2, with 12 positions matching TRBD2. The CDR3 spans 17 residues. Germline-derived CDR1 and CDR2 are KGHSH and LQKENI. V lost 5 bases to trimming and J lost 4 bases; unmatched junction nucleotides: 8. This CDR3 is CASSSFLAGGATGELFF. The CDR3 DNA sequence: TGTGCCAGCTCAAGCTTCCTAGCGGGAGGGGCCACCGGGGAGCTGTTTTTT.

The gene calls are TRBV2 and TRBJ1-1; 7 positions agree with TRBD1. The CDR3 is made up of 12 amino acids. V lost 6 bases to trimming and J lost 5 bases; unmatched junction nucleotides: 3. Germline lookup yields CDR1 SNHLY and CDR2 FYNNEI. CDR3 residues: CASRTGRTEAFF. CDR3 DNA: TGTGCCAGCAGGACAGGGAGGACTGAAGCTTTCTTT.

This clone was found a few times. This chain joins TRBV5-8 and TRBJ1-1; the D is unclear. V lost 0 bases to trimming and J lost 11 bases, with 8 bases between them. Per the germline V gene, CDR1 is SGHTS and CDR2 is YDEGEE. CDR3 length: 11 amino acids. The CDR3 region is CASSLVVSAFF. The CDR3 nucleotides are TGTGCCAGCAGCTTGGTGGTTAGTGCTTTCTTT. Looking up the rest from reference TRBV5-8 and TRBJ1-1 gives the full variable domain: EAGVTQSPTHLIKTRGQQATLRCSPISGHTSVYWYQQALGLGLQFLLWYDEGEERNRGNFPPRFSGRQFPNYSSELNVNALELEDSALYLCASSLVVSAFFGQGTRLTVV.